This entry lists 17 T cell receptor beta chains sequenced from one sample in a study of OX40 agonist ivuxolimab in advanced cancers. TCRdb keeps only in-frame clones here, not all; method: immunoSEQ multiplex PCR. The profile covers about 84,000 clones, with 85% to 95% appearing a single time and 11% taken by the ten largest. The sequenced sample was CD4+ or CD8+ T cells sorted from blood, obtained in a trial of the OX40 agonist ivuxolimab. These receptor sequences come from an adult with an advanced solid tumor such as melanoma, head and neck, liver or kidney cancer.

The CDR3 nucleotides are TGTGCCAGCAGCAACCTTGTTGTGTGGCGGCCCACCTACAATGAGCAGTTCTTC. It encodes CASSNLVVWRPTYNEQFF. V is TRBV7-9 and J is TRBJ2-1; D remains ambiguous. V was trimmed by 5 bases and J by 2 bases, leaving 22 bases between them. CDR1 SEHNR and CDR2 FQNEAQ come from the germline V gene (reference sequence). The CDR3 runs to 18 residues. The full variable domain, rest sourced from reference TRBV7-9 and TRBJ2-1, is DTGVSQNPRHKITKRGQNVTFRCDPISEHNRLYWYRQTLGQGPEFLTYFQNEAQLEKSRLLSDRFSAERPKGSFSTLEIQRTEQGDSAMYLCASSNLVVWRPTYNEQFFGPGTRLTVL.

This chain uses TRBV2 with TRBJ2-6, with D possibly TRBD1 on 5 matching bases. Trimming removed 6 bases from V and 1 base from J, with 16 bases in between. Germline V gives CDR1 SNHLY, CDR2 FYNNEI. The CDR3 runs 17 residues. This CDR3 is CASRSPGYLSGANVLTF. As DNA, the CDR3 is TGTGCCAGCAGATCACCAGGGTACCTTTCTGGGGCCAACGTCCTGACTTTC.

The J gene is TRBJ2-1, the V gene TRBV7-8; the D gene is possibly TRBD1 (5 bases). V shed 0 bases and J shed 6 bases, with 12 bases lying between them. CDR3 size: 15 residues. Germline CDR1 and CDR2: SGHVS and FQNEAQ. The CDR3 nucleotides read TGTGCCAGCAGCTTAGCGTTTCAGGGTGGCAATGAGCAGTTCTTC. Its translation: CASSLAFQGGNEQFF.

This clone has just a few counts. This chain links TRBV6-6 with TRBJ1-1; 7 bases agree with TRBD1. This CDR3 has 15 amino acids. J gave up 1 base and V 0 bases, and 2 bases lay outside the gene matches. The V gene's germline CDR1 is MNHNY and CDR2 SVGAGI (reference sequence). In DNA form, the CDR3 reads TGTGCCAGCAGTTACTCGAAGGGGGCGAACACTGAAGCTTTCTTT. Its translation: CASSYSKGANTEAFF.

The rearrangement uses TRBV5-8 and TRBJ2-7, with D perhaps TRBD1 (5 bases). The germline V gene has CDR1 SGHTS and CDR2 YDEGEE. The CDR3 is made up of 13 amino acids. V was pared by 2 bases and J by 6 bases, with 12 bases between. The CDR3 DNA follows: TGTGCCAGCAGCTTTGGCAGGGCACGCGAGCAGTACTTC. The encoded protein is CASSFGRAREQYF. The whole variable domain, remainder taken from reference TRBV5-8 and TRBJ2-7, is EAGVTQSPTHLIKTRGQQATLRCSPISGHTSVYWYQQALGLGLQFLLWYDEGEERNRGNFPPRFSGRQFPNYSSELNVNALELEDSALYLCASSFGRAREQYFGPGTRLTVT.

The chain employs TRBV5-4 and TRBJ2-5; D remains unclear. Germline V gene data show CDR1 as SGHNT and CDR2 as YYREEE (reference sequence). This CDR3 spans 14 amino acids. Trimming left V 1 base short and J 2 bases short, with 9 bases between. Written as DNA, the CDR3 is TGTGCCAGCAGCTTGTTATCACAACAAGAGACCCAGTACTTC. Translation gives CASSLLSQQETQYF.

This clone was counted a single time. J is TRBJ2-3 and V is TRBV5-6; 10 bases align to TRBD1. The CDR3 loop spans 15 amino acids. V lost 5 bases, J lost 2 bases, and 5 bases stayed unmatched. Germline lookup yields CDR1 SGHDT and CDR2 YYEEEE. DNA of the CDR3: TGTGCCAGCAGTTCCGGGACAGGGGTCACAGATACGCAGTATTTT. It encodes CASSSGTGVTDTQYF. Combining the CDR3 with reference TRBV5-6 and TRBJ2-3 gives the whole variable domain DAGVTQSPTHLIKTRGQQVTLRCSPKSGHDTVSWYQQALGQGPQFIFQYYEEEERQRGNFPDRFSGHQFPNYSSELNVNALLLGDSALYLCASSSGTGVTDTQYFGPGTRLTVL.

The chain couples TRBV4-3 to TRBJ1-6; 8 nucleotides line up with TRBD1. From germline, CDR1 is LGHNA and CDR2 YSLEER. The CDR3 is 16 residues long. V shed 1 base, J shed 9 bases, and the junction held 8 bases outside the gene matches. CDR3 region: CASSQAMTGDLSPLHF. CDR3 coding DNA: TGCGCCAGCAGCCAAGCCATGACAGGGGATCTTTCACCCCTCCACTTT.

The chain links TRBV7-3 to TRBJ2-5; possible D gene TRBD2, 7 bases. Germline V lookup: CDR1 SGHTA, CDR2 FQGTGA. This CDR3 is built from 16 residues. V lost 2 bases and J 2 bases, leaving 15 bases between the germline ends. CDR3 DNA sequence: TGTGCCAGCAGCTTAGGGCTCGGGGGGCCACAAGAGACCCAGTACTTC. Protein product: CASSLGLGGPQETQYF.

The V gene is TRBV19, the J gene TRBJ2-1; 7 bases fit TRBD1. This CDR3 spans 18 amino acids. V shed 3 bases, J shed 5 bases, and the junction held 16 bases outside the gene matches. Germline CDR1 and CDR2: LNHDA and SQIVND (reference sequence). The DNA for the CDR3 is TGTGCCAGTAGTATTACGTTATTGGGCAGGGGGTCACACAATGAGCAGTTCTTC. Translating gives CASSITLLGRGSHNEQFF.

The rearrangement uses TRBV6-6 and TRBJ1-2, with 9 positions matching TRBD1. CDR1 and CDR2 from the germline V gene are MNHNY and SVGAGI (reference sequence). CDR3 length: 14 amino acids. V lost 7 bases to trimming and J lost 5 bases; unmatched junction nucleotides: 8. The CDR3 is CASTVGQGRYGYTF. The CDR3 coding sequence is TGTGCCAGCACCGTGGGACAGGGTCGTTATGGCTACACCTTC.

The rearrangement links TRBV27 to TRBJ2-7; the match to TRBD1 covers 8 bases. V lost 7 bases, J lost 5 bases, and 16 bases stayed unmatched. CDR1 MNHEY and CDR2 SMNVEV come from the germline V gene (reference sequence). The CDR3 sequence is 16 residues long. The CDR3 DNA is TGTGCCAGCACCCCCTCCGCCGGCCAGGGGGCCCACGAGCAGTACTTC. The encoded protein is CASTPSAGQGAHEQYF.

This clone came up once. The chain couples TRBV7-9 to TRBJ2-7, with 9 bases identical to TRBD1. Germline lookup yields CDR1 SEHNR and CDR2 FQNEAQ (reference sequence). The CDR3 covers 14 residues. With V trimmed by 5 bases and J by 7 bases, 9 bases remained unmatched. The DNA for the CDR3 is TGTGCCAGCAGCAACCGGGACAGGGCCGGAGAGCAGTACTTC. This codes for CASSNRDRAGEQYF.

This clone was recorded a few times. The chain couples TRBV19 to TRBJ1-3; D is unresolved. V gave up 5 bases and J gave up 4 bases, with 15 bases separating them. CDR3 length equals 15 residues. Germline CDR1 LNHDA, CDR2 SQIVND (reference sequence). Written as DNA, the CDR3 is TGTGCCAGTAGTTCCCCGGCGGTGAAAGGAAACACCATATATTTT. It codes for CASSSPAVKGNTIYF. Complete variable domain (other parts from reference TRBV19 and TRBJ1-3): DGGITQSPKYLFRKEGQNVTLSCEQNLNHDAMYWYRQDPGQGLRLIYYSQIVNDFQKGDIAEGYSVSREKKESFPLTVTSAQKNPTAFYLCASSSPAVKGNTIYFGEGSWLTVV.

The chain couples TRBV27 to TRBJ2-5; 12 bases line up with TRBD2. V shed 7 bases and J 5 bases; nucleotides not matched to a gene: 8. From germline, CDR1 is MNHEY and CDR2 SMNVEV (reference sequence). This CDR3 spans 15 amino acids. The CDR3 spells CASTPGTSGRETQYF. CDR3 bases: TGTGCCAGCACCCCCGGGACTAGCGGGCGGGAGACCCAGTACTTC.

This clone was seen a single time. The chain couples TRBV5-5 to TRBJ2-3; D gene ambiguous. The CDR3 loop spans 13 amino acids. Germline V gene lookup returns CDR1 SGHKS and CDR2 YYEKEE (reference sequence). V was pared by 4 bases and J by 4 bases, with 10 bases between. This CDR3 reads CASSITPPDTQYF. CDR3 bases: TGTGCCAGCAGCATAACGCCGCCAGATACGCAGTATTTT.

The CDR3 region has the DNA TGTGCCAGCAGCTCCCCCGGGAGTAAGTACACCGGGGAGCTGTTTTTT. As protein: CASSSPGSKYTGELFF. The chain carries TRBV7-9 and TRBJ2-2, with a possible D match to TRBD2 (6 bases). The germline V and J ends were trimmed by 4 bases and 3 bases, with 15 bases remaining between them. CDR1 SEHNR and CDR2 FQNEAQ come from the germline V gene (reference sequence). This CDR3 region has 16 residues.